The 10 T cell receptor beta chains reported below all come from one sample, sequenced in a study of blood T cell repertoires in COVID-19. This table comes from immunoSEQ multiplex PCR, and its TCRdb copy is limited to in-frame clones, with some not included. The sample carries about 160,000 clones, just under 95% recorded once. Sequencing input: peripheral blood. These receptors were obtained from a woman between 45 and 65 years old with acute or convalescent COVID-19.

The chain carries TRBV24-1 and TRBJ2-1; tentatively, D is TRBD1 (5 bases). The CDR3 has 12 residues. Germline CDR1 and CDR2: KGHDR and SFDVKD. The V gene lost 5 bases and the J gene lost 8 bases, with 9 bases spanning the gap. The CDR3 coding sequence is TGTGCCACCAGTGTTCAGGGATATGAGCAGTTCTTC. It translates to CATSVQGYEQFF.

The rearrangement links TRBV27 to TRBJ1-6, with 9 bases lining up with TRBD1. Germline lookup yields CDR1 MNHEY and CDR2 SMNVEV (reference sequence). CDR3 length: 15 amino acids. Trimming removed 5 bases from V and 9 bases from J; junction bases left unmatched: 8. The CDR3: CASSPTGGPGSPLHF. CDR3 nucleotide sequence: TGTGCCAGCAGTCCAACAGGGGGCCCGGGTTCACCCCTCCACTTT.

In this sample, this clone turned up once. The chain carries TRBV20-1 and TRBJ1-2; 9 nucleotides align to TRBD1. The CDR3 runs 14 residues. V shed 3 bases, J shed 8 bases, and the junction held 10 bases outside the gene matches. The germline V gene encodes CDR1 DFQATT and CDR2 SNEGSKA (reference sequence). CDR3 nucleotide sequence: TGCAGTGCTAGTCCTTCAGGGACAGGGATGGGCTACACCTTC. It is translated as CSASPSGTGMGYTF.

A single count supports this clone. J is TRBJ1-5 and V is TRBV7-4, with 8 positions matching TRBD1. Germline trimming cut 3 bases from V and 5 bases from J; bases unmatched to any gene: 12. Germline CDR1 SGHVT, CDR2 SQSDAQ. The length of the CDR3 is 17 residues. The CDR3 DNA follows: TGTGCCAGCAGCTTTCCCCGTCGGCAGGGGGCTGATCAGCCCCAGCATTTT. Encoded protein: CASSFPRRQGADQPQHF.

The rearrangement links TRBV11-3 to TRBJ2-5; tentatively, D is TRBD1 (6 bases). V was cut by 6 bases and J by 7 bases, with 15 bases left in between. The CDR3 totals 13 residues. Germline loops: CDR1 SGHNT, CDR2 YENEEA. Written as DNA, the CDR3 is TGTGCCAGCAGTAGGGGGAGAGGGGGGACCCAGTACTTC. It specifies CASSRGRGGTQYF.

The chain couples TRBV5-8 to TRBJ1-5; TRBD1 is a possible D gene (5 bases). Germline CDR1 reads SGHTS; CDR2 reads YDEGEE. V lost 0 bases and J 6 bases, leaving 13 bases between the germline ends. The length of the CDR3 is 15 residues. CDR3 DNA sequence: TGTGCCAGCAGCTTGGGGCCGGGGGTCGGTCAGCCCCAGCATTTT. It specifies CASSLGPGVGQPQHF.

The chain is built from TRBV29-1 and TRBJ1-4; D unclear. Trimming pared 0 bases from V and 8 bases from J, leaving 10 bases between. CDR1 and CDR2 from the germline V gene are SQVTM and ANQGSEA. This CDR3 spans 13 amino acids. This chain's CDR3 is CSVEDLSREKLFF. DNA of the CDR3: TGCAGCGTTGAAGATCTTTCCAGGGAAAAACTGTTTTTT. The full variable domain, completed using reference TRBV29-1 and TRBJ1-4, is SAVISQKPSRDICQRGTSLTIQCQVDSQVTMMFWYRQQPGQSLTLIATANQGSEATYESGFVIDKFPISRPNLTFSTLTVSNMSPEDSSIYLCSVEDLSREKLFFGSGTQLSVL.

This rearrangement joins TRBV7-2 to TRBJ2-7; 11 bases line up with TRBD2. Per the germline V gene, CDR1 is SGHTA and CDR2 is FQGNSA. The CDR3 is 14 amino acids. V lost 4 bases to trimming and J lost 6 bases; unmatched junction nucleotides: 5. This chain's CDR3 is CASSSGTSGVEQYF. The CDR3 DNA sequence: TGTGCCAGCAGCTCCGGGACTAGCGGCGTCGAGCAGTACTTC.

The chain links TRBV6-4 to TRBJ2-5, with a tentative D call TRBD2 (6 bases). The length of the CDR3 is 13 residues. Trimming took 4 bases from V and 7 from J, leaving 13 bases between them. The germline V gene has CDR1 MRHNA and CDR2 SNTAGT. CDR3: CASSVYMGGTQYF. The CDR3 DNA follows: TGTGCCAGCAGTGTTTACATGGGGGGGACCCAGTACTTC.

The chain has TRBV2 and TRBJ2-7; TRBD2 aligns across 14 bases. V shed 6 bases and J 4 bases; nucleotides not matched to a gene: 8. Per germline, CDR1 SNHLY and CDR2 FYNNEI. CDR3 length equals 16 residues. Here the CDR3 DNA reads TGTGCCAGCAGCAAAGGGGGACTAGCGGGAGAATACGAGCAGTACTTC. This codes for CASSKGGLAGEYEQYF.